Included here is one T cell receptor beta chain sequence, with context. Its specificity is unknown. Germline V CDR1 and CDR2: SGHRS, YFSETQ. The J segment lost 2 bases and the V segment lost 6 bases, leaving 8 bases of the junction unmatched. The CDR3 extends over 15 amino acids. The data are from a study of T cell responses to AZD1222 COVID-19 vaccine. Sequencing used immunoSEQ multiplex PCR; TCRdb keeps in-frame clones, though not all of them. The sample has 15,000 to 20,000 clones; about nine tenths are singletons. General study points: Increased Spike-specific TCR breadth and depth were observed after two AZD1222 doses. Clonal diversity was possibly underestimated; the donors were predominantly white British and more often female. CD4 TCRs linked to vaccination spanned spike, dominating at 160-218 and 743-854. At study baseline, merely five or six AZD1222 recipients were seropositive.

V is TRBV5-1 and J is TRBJ2-7, with 10 bases identical to TRBD2. The TCR sequence derives from an adult who received the AZD1222 COVID-19 vaccine. This material consisted of peripheral blood, taken 28 days after the second AZD1222 dose. CDR3 sequence (DNA): TGCGCCAGCAACCCCGGGACTAGCGCTACCTACGAGCAGTACTTC. Residues: CASNPGTSATYEQYF.